This T cell receptor beta chain was sequenced in a study of blood T cells in healthy people across ages. CDR3 length equals 17 residues. CDR1 is KGHDR, CDR2 SFDVKD, per germline. V gave up 4 bases and J gave up 4 bases; unmatched junction bases: 10. Using a J-beta primer mix together with a sample-barcoded 5' primer, a second PCR was run for roughly 7 to 11 cycles. From the 5' RACE reads, TCRdb called clonotypes with MiXCR, one entry per CDR3 protein. The table records approximately 600,000 distinct CDR3 sequences, approximately 50% of them present only once. The J gene is TRBJ2-3, the V gene TRBV24-1, with 10 nucleotides matching TRBD1. Sequenced: blood. The receptor was isolated from a man between 60 and 70 years old in good health. CDR3 protein: CATSDPTPGQGPDTQYF. DNA of the CDR3: TGTGCCACCAGTGACCCAACACCGGGACAGGGGCCAGATACGCAGTATTTT.